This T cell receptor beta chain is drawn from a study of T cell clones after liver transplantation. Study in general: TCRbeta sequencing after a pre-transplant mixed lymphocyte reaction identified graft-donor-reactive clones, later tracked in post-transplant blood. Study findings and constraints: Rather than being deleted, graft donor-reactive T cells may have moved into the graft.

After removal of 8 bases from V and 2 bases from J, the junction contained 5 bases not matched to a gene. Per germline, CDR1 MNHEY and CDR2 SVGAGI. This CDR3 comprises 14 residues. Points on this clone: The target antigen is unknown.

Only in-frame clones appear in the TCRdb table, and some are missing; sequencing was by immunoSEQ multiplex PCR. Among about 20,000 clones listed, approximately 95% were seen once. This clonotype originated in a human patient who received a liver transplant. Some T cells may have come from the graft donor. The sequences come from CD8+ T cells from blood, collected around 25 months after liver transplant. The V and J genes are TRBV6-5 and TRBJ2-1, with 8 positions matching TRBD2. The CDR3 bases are TGTGCCAGCGGTGGTAGCGGGACCTACAATGAGCAGTTCTTC. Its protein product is CASGGSGTYNEQFF.